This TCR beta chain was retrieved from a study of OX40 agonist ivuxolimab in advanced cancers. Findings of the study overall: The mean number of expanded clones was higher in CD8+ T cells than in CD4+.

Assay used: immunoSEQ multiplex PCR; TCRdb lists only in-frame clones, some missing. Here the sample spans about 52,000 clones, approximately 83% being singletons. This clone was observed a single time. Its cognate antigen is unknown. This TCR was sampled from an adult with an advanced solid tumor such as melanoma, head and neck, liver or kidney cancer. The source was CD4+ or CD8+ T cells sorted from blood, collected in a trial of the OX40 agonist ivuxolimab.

The DNA of the CDR3 is TGTGCCAGCTCACCGTCGACAAGTAACACCGGGGAGCTGTTTTTT. This encodes CASSPSTSNTGELFF. The chain combines TRBV18 with TRBJ2-2, with unresolved D. Germline assignment: CDR1 KGHSH and CDR2 LQKENI. The CDR3 covers 15 residues. Deletions cut 3 bases from V and 2 bases from J, with 10 bases between. The variable domain in full, completed from reference TRBV18 and TRBJ2-2, reads NAGVMQNPRHLVRRRGQEARLRCSPMKGHSHVYWYRQLPEEGLKFMVYLQKENIIDESGMPKERFSAEFPKEGPSILRIQQVVRGDSAAYFCASSPSTSNTGELFFGEGSRLTVL.